The source of this T cell receptor beta chain is a study of blood T cell repertoires in COVID-19. The CDR3 totals 13 residues. Germline assignment: CDR1 ENHRY and CDR2 SYGVKD. V lost 8 bases and J lost 1; bases outside the gene matches: 1. This table comes from immunoSEQ multiplex PCR, and its TCRdb copy is limited to in-frame clones, with some not included. Of about 240,000 clones listed, approximately 83% are singletons. The source is a woman aged 35 to 49 with acute COVID-19. Sequenced sample: PBMCs or T cells enriched from blood (not recorded which). This chain links TRBV10-3 with TRBJ2-7, with 11 bases aligning to TRBD1. For the CDR3, the DNA is TGTGCCATCGGGACAGGGGGGTCCTACGAGCAGTACTTC. It specifies CAIGTGGSYEQYF.